This T cell receptor beta chain emerged from a study of human T cells and chemical hapten exposure. The overall study: TCR yields differed between samples (mainly from small differences in pooled library volume).

In TCRdb, the RACE reads were re-called with MiXCR into one record per CDR3 protein. The table lists 150,000 to 200,000 distinct CDR3 sequences, about 31% of them singletons. This CDR3 spans 11 amino acids. Only a few counts were recorded for this clonotype. Compared with germline, one end of the junction differs, possibly owing to a read error. Stated time point: pre-sensitization, week 0. The treatment here: therapeutic diphenylcyclopropenone sensitization with weekly scalp DPC. This specimen was whole blood, taken in connection with sensitization to the hapten diphenylcyclopropenone (DPC). The receptor comes from a woman under 40 with alopecia areata. Some clones in this sample may be carry-over from other donors' samples. The chain joins TRBV12-3 or TRBV12-4 to TRBJ2-4; TRBD1 is a possible D gene (6 bases). The CDR3 region has the DNA TGTGCCAGCAGCTTAGGGCAGGGGCATTACTTC. Its translation is CASSLGQGHYF.